Listed below are T cell receptor beta chains from one sample, sequenced in a study of T cell repertoires in cytomegalovirus infection. Their cognate antigens are unknown. MiXCR, applied by TCRdb to the reads, yields one record per CDR3 protein. The sample lists under 120,000 distinct CDR3 sequences; around 45% were seen once. The sequences come from CD8+ T cells from cultured PBMCs, collected from culture after CMV antigen stimulation. These receptors came from a human donor in good health (CMV status not recorded). Some clones in this sample may be carry-over from other donors' samples. CDR3s include the opening cysteine and the closing phenylalanine or tryptophan. D genes are given only for firm matches. A row's size may be missing; if present it is once, few, many or a size class.

D gene | clone size | J gene | V gene | CDR3 protein | CDR3 DNA
- | - | TRBJ1-1 | TRBV10-2 | CASSEFINTEAFF | TGCGCCAGCAGTGAGTTCATCAACACTGAAGCTTTCTTT
- | once | TRBJ2-7 | TRBV12-3/TRBV12-4 | CASSTRPAGSEQYF | TGTGCCAGCAGCACACGCCCCGCGGGTAGCGAGCAGTACTTC
TRBD1 | - | TRBJ1-2 | TRBV7-9 | CASSPRTGLSYGYTF | TGTGCCAGCAGCCCCCGGACAGGGTTAAGCTATGGCTACACCTTC
TRBD1 | - | TRBJ2-1 | TRBV7-2 | CASSLRERDRVNNEQFF | TGTGCCAGCAGCTTACGGGAACGGGACAGGGTAAACAATGAGCAGTTCTTC
- | - | TRBJ2-7 | TRBV7-9 | CASSSSGKGYEQYF | TGTGCCAGCAGTTCCTCAGGCAAGGGGTACGAGCAGTACTTC
- | - | TRBJ2-1 | TRBV13 | CASSLDVRGEQFF | TGTGCCAGCAGCTTAGATGTCAGGGGTGAGCAGTTCTTC
- | - | TRBJ2-1 | TRBV4-1 | CASSQEDSGVYNEQFF | TGCGCCAGCAGCCAAGAAGACAGCGGAGTGTACAATGAGCAGTTCTTC
- | - | TRBJ1-1 | TRBV5-4 | CASSPGEVTEAFF | TGTGCCAGCAGCCCAGGGGAAGTCACTGAAGCTTTCTTT
- | - | TRBJ1-2 | TRBV7-6 | CASSASLTNYGYTF | TGTGCCAGCAGCGCTTCGCTGACTAACTATGGCTACACCTTC
- | many | TRBJ2-5 | TRBV7-9 | CASSPPAGWIQETQYF | TGTGCCAGCAGCCCCCCGGCAGGGTGGATCCAAGAGACCCAGTACTTC
- | many | TRBJ1-1 | TRBV10-3 | CAISDSQNTEAFF | TGTGCCATCAGTGATAGCCAGAACACTGAAGCTTTCTTT
- | - | TRBJ1-2 | TRBV12-3/TRBV12-4 | CASSYTGGYTF | TGTGCCAGCAGCTATACAGGGGGCTACACCTTC
- | many | TRBJ2-7 | TRBV28 | CASQQTGTPGEQYF | TGTGCCAGCCAACAAACAGGTACCCCCGGCGAGCAGTACTTC
- | - | TRBJ1-5 | TRBV7-6 | CASSRGWGEDQPQHF | TGTGCCAGCAGCAGGGGGTGGGGGGAGGATCAGCCCCAGCATTTT
TRBD2 | many | TRBJ2-1 | TRBV2 | CASSEGSGVAYNEQFF | TGTGCCAGCAGTGAAGGGAGCGGGGTGGCCTACAATGAGCAGTTCTTC
- | - | TRBJ1-4 | TRBV6-5 | CASSYSSGGKLFF | TGTGCCAGCAGTTACTCCTCCGGAGGGAAACTGTTTTTT
TRBD2 | - | TRBJ2-1 | TRBV24-1 | CATSDLTSGGASLNYNEQFF | TGTGCCACCAGTGACCTAACTAGCGGGGGGGCCTCCCTAAACTACAATGAGCAGTTCTTC
TRBD1 | - | TRBJ2-2 | TRBV6-1 | CASSYSRGRFTGELFF | TGTGCCAGCAGTTATAGCAGGGGGCGGTTCACCGGGGAGCTGTTTTTT
- | - | TRBJ1-5 | TRBV5-6 | CASSLDEGAGNQPQHF | TGTGCCAGCAGCTTGGATGAGGGTGCGGGCAATCAGCCCCAGCATTTT
TRBD1 | few | TRBJ1-4 | TRBV28 | CASSAPGTGGEKLFF | TGTGCCAGCAGTGCCCCGGGGACAGGGGGCGAAAAACTGTTTTTT
TRBD1 | - | TRBJ1-5 | TRBV7-8 | CASSLEGQGANQPQHF | TGTGCCAGCAGCTTAGAGGGACAGGGGGCTAATCAGCCCCAGCATTTT
- | many | TRBJ2-3 | TRBV27 | CASSLSWGDTSTDTQYF | TGTGCCAGCAGTTTATCATGGGGGGACACTAGCACAGATACGCAGTATTTT
TRBD2 | - | TRBJ2-1 | TRBV7-6 | CASSSLAGVEDEQFF | TGTGCCAGCAGCTCACTAGCGGGGGTTGAGGATGAGCAGTTCTTC
- | - | TRBJ1-4 | TRBV27 | CASSLYRADEKLFF | TGTGCCAGCAGTTTATACAGGGCGGATGAAAAACTGTTTTTT
- | many | TRBJ2-7 | TRBV7-8 | CASSASLVWEQYF | TGTGCCAGCAGCGCCTCCCTAGTCTGGGAGCAGTACTTC
- | few | TRBJ1-5 | TRBV4-1 | CASSQSGLPDSSYSNQPQHF | TGCGCCAGCAGCCAGTCCGGACTACCGGACAGCTCCTATAGCAATCAGCCCCAGCATTTT
- | - | TRBJ2-1 | TRBV20-1 | CSARVSRPPGDEQFF | TGCAGTGCTAGAGTGTCCCGACCTCCGGGCGATGAGCAGTTCTTC
- | - | TRBJ1-2 | TRBV19 | CASSIAGQHGYTF | TGTGCCAGTAGTATAGCTGGGCAACATGGCTACACCTTC
TRBD2 | few | TRBJ2-1 | TRBV7-9 | CASSYLAGDEQFF | TGTGCCAGCAGCTACCTAGCGGGGGATGAGCAGTTCTTC
TRBD2 | - | TRBJ2-5 | TRBV7-8 | CASSPRTSGVETQYF | TGTGCCAGCAGCCCCCGAACTAGCGGGGTTGAGACCCAGTACTTC
TRBD2 | few | TRBJ2-1 | TRBV7-6 | CASSAAGGPYNEQFF | TGTGCCAGCAGCGCAGCGGGGGGCCCGTACAATGAGCAGTTCTTC
TRBD2 | - | TRBJ2-1 | TRBV11-3 | CASSLVGGGLNEQFF | TGTGCCAGCAGCTTAGTTGGCGGGGGGCTCAATGAGCAGTTCTTC
- | many | TRBJ2-3 | TRBV7-2 | CASSKPGAPSTDTQYF | TGTGCCAGCAGCAAACCGGGGGCCCCGAGCACAGATACGCAGTATTTT
TRBD2 | - | TRBJ2-7 | TRBV28 | CATRLAGTYEQYF | TGTGCCACCAGACTAGCGGGGACTTACGAGCAGTACTTC
- | - | TRBJ1-5 | TRBV20-1 | CSARDGGSNQPQHF | TGCAGTGCTAGAGATGGGGGTAGCAATCAGCCCCAGCATTTT
- | - | TRBJ2-7 | TRBV7-8 | CASSPPGVAYEQYF | TGTGCCAGCAGCCCCCCCGGGGTCGCCTACGAGCAGTACTTC
TRBD1 | - | TRBJ2-5 | TRBV6-6 | CASRARGRGETQYF | TGTGCCAGCAGAGCCAGGGGGCGAGGCGAGACCCAGTACTTC
- | few | TRBJ2-2 | TRBV6-5 | CASSYSSLGTGELFF | TGTGCCAGCAGTTACTCGAGTTTAGGCACCGGGGAGCTGTTTTTT
- | many | TRBJ1-5 | TRBV27 | CASSFGGNQPQHF | TGTGCCAGCAGTTTCGGAGGCAATCAGCCCCAGCATTTT
- | - | TRBJ2-7 | TRBV2 | CASSDGNSYEQYF | TGTGCCAGCAGTGACGGCAACTCCTACGAGCAGTACTTC
- | once | TRBJ2-7 | TRBV5-6 | CASSLVSNSYEQYF | TGTGCCAGCAGCTTGGTCTCCAACTCCTACGAGCAGTACTTC
TRBD2 | - | TRBJ2-1 | TRBV12-3/TRBV12-4 | CASSLSGPYNEQFF | TGTGCCAGCAGTCTTAGCGGGCCTTACAATGAGCAGTTCTTC
TRBD1 | few | TRBJ2-4 | TRBV5-6 | CASSLLFPLRTGGAKNIQYF | TGTGCCAGCAGCTTGCTGTTCCCCCTTCGTACAGGGGGTGCCAAAAACATTCAGTACTTC
- | many | TRBJ1-1 | TRBV7-6 | CASSLQGNTEAFF | TGTGCCAGCAGCTTGCAGGGGAACACTGAAGCTTTCTTT
- | few | TRBJ1-2 | TRBV27 | CASSLNRANYGYTF | TGTGCCAGCAGTTTAAACAGGGCTAACTATGGCTACACCTTC
TRBD1 | few | TRBJ1-1 | TRBV5-5 | CASSFLPAGTGATEAFF | TGTGCCAGCAGCTTTCTCCCCGCCGGGACAGGGGCCACTGAAGCTTTCTTT
- | many | TRBJ2-5 | TRBV6-5 | CASSYYIGQETQYF | TGTGCCAGCAGTTACTATATTGGCCAAGAGACCCAGTACTTC
- | few | TRBJ2-2 | TRBV7-6 | CASSPLKLSGELFF | TGTGCCAGCAGCCCATTGAAGCTCTCCGGGGAGCTGTTTTTT